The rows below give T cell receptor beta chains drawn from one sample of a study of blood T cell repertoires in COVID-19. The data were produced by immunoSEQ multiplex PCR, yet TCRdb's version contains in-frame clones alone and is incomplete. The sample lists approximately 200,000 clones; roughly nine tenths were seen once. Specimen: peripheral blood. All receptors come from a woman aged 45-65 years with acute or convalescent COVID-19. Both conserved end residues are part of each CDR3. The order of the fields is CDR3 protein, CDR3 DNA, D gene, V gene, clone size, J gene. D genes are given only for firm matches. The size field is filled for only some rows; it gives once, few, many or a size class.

CAWSLTGTLDYTF TGTGCCTGGAGTTTGACCGGGACACTAGACTACACCTTC NA TRBV30 NA TRBJ1-2
CASSAGDGDTEAFF TGTGCCAGTAGTGCAGGGGATGGTGACACTGAAGCTTTCTTT NA TRBV19 NA TRBJ1-1
CASSPRDNYNSPLHF TGTGCCAGCAGTCCTCGGGACAACTATAATTCACCCCTCCACTTT NA TRBV6-5 NA TRBJ1-6
CASSPPSGFGAKNIQYF TGCGCCAGCAGCCCACCTTCGGGATTTGGAGCCAAAAACATTCAGTACTTC NA TRBV4-1 once TRBJ2-4
CASSGTATDTQYF TGTGCCAGTAGCGGGACAGCCACAGATACGCAGTATTTT TRBD1 TRBV19 NA TRBJ2-3
CASSPWTGEDYGYTF TGTGCCAGCAGCCCGTGGACAGGGGAGGACTATGGCTACACCTTC TRBD1 TRBV5-4 few TRBJ1-2
CASSKRLAGRADKETQYF TGTGCCAGCAGCAAACGGCTTGCGGGGCGGGCGGATAAAGAGACCCAGTACTTC NA TRBV21-1 NA TRBJ2-5
CASSYSGWEGRVYGYTF TGTGCCAGCAGTTACTCGGGCTGGGAGGGGCGCGTCTATGGCTACACCTTC NA TRBV6-2/TRBV6-3 once TRBJ1-2
CATSPGTDYGYTF TGTGCCACCTCCCCAGGGACAGACTATGGCTACACCTTC TRBD1 TRBV24-1 NA TRBJ1-2
CASSVEGKAGEGATEAFF TGTGCCAGCAGCGTAGAGGGCAAGGCAGGGGAAGGGGCCACTGAAGCTTTCTTT NA TRBV9 NA TRBJ1-1
CASSLVVGPYTDTQYF TGTGCCAGCAGCTTAGTTGTGGGGCCCTACACAGATACGCAGTATTTT NA TRBV11-2 NA TRBJ2-3
CASSVGQGVYGYTF TGTGCCAGCAGCGTAGGACAGGGAGTCTATGGCTACACCTTC TRBD1 TRBV9 NA TRBJ1-2
CASSLVPTETQYF TGTGCCAGCAGCTTAGTCCCCACTGAGACCCAGTACTTC NA TRBV11-3 NA TRBJ2-5
CASMRIGISGEKLFF TGTGCCAGCATGAGGATAGGAATTAGCGGTGAAAAACTGTTTTTT NA TRBV5-6 NA TRBJ1-4
CASSLLTQGGIAEAFF TGTGCCAGCAGCTTACTAACACAGGGAGGGATCGCTGAAGCTTTCTTT NA TRBV7-8 NA TRBJ1-1
CASTVGANVLTF TGTGCCAGCACCGTAGGGGCCAACGTCCTGACTTTC NA TRBV2 NA TRBJ2-6
CASSYSWGQPYGYTF TGTGCCAGCAGTTACTCTTGGGGACAGCCCTATGGCTACACCTTC TRBD1 TRBV6-5 few TRBJ1-2
CATSDPRNSIGELFF TGTGCCACCAGTGATCCGAGGAATAGTATCGGGGAGCTGTTTTTT NA TRBV24-1 NA TRBJ2-2
CASRAGNTEAFF TGTGCCAGTAGGGCGGGGAACACTGAAGCTTTCTTT NA TRBV19 NA TRBJ1-1
CASSLSGGGYTF TGTGCCAGCAGCCTTAGTGGGGGGGGCTACACCTTC NA TRBV3-1/TRBV3-2 NA TRBJ1-2
CASSGSGGPSDTQYF TGTGCCAGCAGCGGAAGCGGGGGCCCCTCGGATACGCAGTATTTT TRBD2 TRBV11-3 NA TRBJ2-3
CASTDSNYGYTF TGTGCCAGCACCGACAGTAACTATGGCTACACCTTC NA TRBV12-3/TRBV12-4 NA TRBJ1-2